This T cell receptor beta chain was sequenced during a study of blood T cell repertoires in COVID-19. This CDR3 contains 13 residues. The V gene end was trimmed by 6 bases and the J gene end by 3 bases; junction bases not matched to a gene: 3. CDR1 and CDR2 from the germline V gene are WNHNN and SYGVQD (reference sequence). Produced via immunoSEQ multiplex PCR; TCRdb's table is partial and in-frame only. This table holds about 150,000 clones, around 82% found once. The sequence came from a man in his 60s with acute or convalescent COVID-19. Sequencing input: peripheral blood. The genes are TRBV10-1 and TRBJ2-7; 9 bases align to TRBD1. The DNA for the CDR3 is TGCGCCAGCAGCGAGACAGGGGGCTACGAGCAGTACTTC. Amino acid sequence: CASSETGGYEQYF.